Included here is one T cell receptor beta chain sequence, with context. No cognate antigen has been identified for it. No much larger clone is present one base from it, and per-base qualities are unavailable. Compared with germline, V lacks 0 bases and J lacks 8 bases; bases without a gene match: 7. For CDR1 and CDR2, the germline V gene (reference sequence) lists GTSNPN and SVGIG. Taken from cysteine to phenylalanine, the CDR3 has 15 residues. The retained sequence is limited to the CDR3, 45 bases, with the frame set at the first base. The donors were included in the validation cohort of 130 or so subjects, a group kept apart from the roughly 670-subject first cohort. Receptor amplification or capture employed the immunoSEQ multiplex PCR assay. The source study handled its data this way. A statistical classification framework was developed to diagnose cytomegalovirus status using the catalog of TCR beta chain sequences. The table was pulled from immuneACCESS by TCRdb, which kept in-frame rearrangements only. Such tables lose some clones; where checked, under half of the loss comes from unresolved V genes, and the rest has no known cause. For V, J and clone size, that table is used; D and trimming come from the DNA. The sample table lists around 220,000 clones, approximately 83% of them with a count of one. Clones ranked in the top ten supply over 11% of the sample.

The sample comes from a study of cytomegalovirus exposure and HLA in healthy donors (dated by TCRdb to 2016 to 2017). Study-wide context: The 666 repertoires of the first cohort and the 95 to 150 validation repertoires were produced on the same platform, according to a later analysis. The study was designed to test whether signatures of past pathogen exposure could be identified by cataloging public T cell receptors. In addition to the first cohort of 666 subjects, a separate validation cohort of 100 to 150 different subjects was used. The study combined high-throughput TCR immunosequencing, statistical association of individual TCRs with disease status, and machine learning to predict cytomegalovirus infection status. The full study reports these points: The validation cohort had no HLA typing available for a later analysis, so co-occurrence within that cohort was assessed over all 130 or so repertoires. It was suggested by the authors that the approach could potentially be generalized to other disease states and immunological phenotypes. Across donors, most TCR sequences were observed very rarely, whereas some public TCRs were present in many individuals. A few of the identified cytomegalovirus-associated TCR beta chains were confirmed in vitro to be specific for cytomegalovirus antigens. In the study, about 150 TCR beta chains were listed as associated with cytomegalovirus. In both the original and validation cohorts, the classifier was reported to diagnose cytomegalovirus status with high specificity and sensitivity. A later analysis found that TCRs clustered in the first cohort also tended to co-occur in the 130 or so validation repertoires, with approximately 94% of cluster scores above 0.

The chain is assembled from TRBV30 and TRBJ2-1; TRBD1 matches 10 bases in the middle. The sequenced material came from PBMCs. The TCR comes from a woman younger than 45 in good health and CMV-seropositive. The CDR3 in this case is CAWSVYRQGADEQFF. The bases are TGTGCCTGGAGTGTCTACCGACAGGGGGCGGATGAGCAGTTCTTC.